This T cell receptor (beta chain) stems from a study of T cells in tumors after PD-1 blockade. Looking at the study overall: Patients had no prior checkpoint blockade, systemic immunosuppressants, or anti-cancer therapy within 4 weeks. During anti-PD-1 treatment, some patients continued daily vismodegib 150 mg. On average, peripheral blood gave over 95,000 TCR templates and 35,000 to 40,000 unique clonotypes.

This clone was seen only once. Germline-derived CDR1 and CDR2 are MNHEY and SVGAGI. This CDR3 region has 12 residues. V was shortened by 6 bases and J by 3 bases, with 7 bases between the two germline ends. Generated by immunoSEQ multiplex PCR, the TCRdb table keeps only in-frame clones and is missing some. Altogether about 59,000 clones are present, around 77% being singletons, with the ten largest covering roughly an eighth. The V gene is TRBV6-5, the J gene TRBJ2-3, with D possibly TRBD2 on 5 matching bases. The specimen was PBMCs, collected before anti-PD-1 treatment. This TCR was recovered from a human donor with basal cell carcinoma. The CDR3 sequence: CASRRGTDTQYF. The CDR3 DNA sequence: TGTGCCAGCAGGAGAGGGACAGATACGCAGTATTTT.